This T cell receptor (beta chain) was documented in a study of regulatory T cells in long-lasting Graves disease. Both iRepertoire HTBI primers and Arm-PCR of CDR3 regions were used to build the TCR beta libraries. TCRdb passed the multiplex PCR reads through MiXCR, listing each CDR3 protein once. The sample has a few hundred thousand distinct CDR3 sequences; about a sixth are singletons. Time point defined: newly diagnosed GD, antithyroid drugs for less than 3 months. RNA isolated from PBMCs was used to make the TCR library. This CDR3 is 13 amino acids long. With 4 bases removed from V and 4 bases from J, the gap between germline ends came to 13 bases. Germline loops: CDR1 DFQATT, CDR2 SNEGSKA (reference sequence). This clonotype was recorded at least ten times. These data are also associated with another study on T cells in Graves' hyperthyroidism and ophthalmopathy. That source notes: Absent ophthalmopathy progression within 18 months defined stable Graves' hyperthyroidism. Patients between 18 and 65 years old had hyperthyroidism, newly diagnosed and lasting under 2 months. Most expanded thyroid clonotypes above 0.001 also appeared in blood.

The chain uses TRBV20-1 and TRBJ1-1; D not resolved. The receptor's source is a man aged 40-49 years with Graves disease. The sequenced sample was peripheral blood mononuclear cells (PBMCs), obtained at new diagnosis, from a patient treated with antithyroid drugs. The CDR3 DNA reads TGCAGTGCTACAAAGTCCCGGTCCACTGAAGCTTTCTTT. Its translation: CSATKSRSTEAFF.